This T cell receptor (beta chain) was captured by sequencing in a study of technical replicates of blood from a handful of donors. Generated by immunoSEQ multiplex PCR, the TCRdb table keeps only in-frame clones and is missing some. The data show roughly 83,000 clones, with just over 90% seen just once and about 0.23% held by the top ten. Germline loops: CDR1 SQVTM, CDR2 ANQGSEA. The CDR3 totals 12 residues. The V end lost 0 bases, the J end lost 6 bases, and 8 bases lay between the germline ends. Material: T cells isolated from PBMCs. The chain joins TRBV29-1 to TRBJ1-2, with D perhaps matching TRBD1 (5 bases). The sequence was obtained from a human donor in good health. The CDR3 region has the DNA TGCAGCGTTGAAGACAGGGAAGATGGCTACACCTTC. This codes for CSVEDREDGYTF.